The TCR beta chain under discussion was sequenced for a study of regulatory T cells in long-lasting Graves disease (dated by TCRdb to about 2021). Regarding the complete study: Antithyroid drugs had been taken for less than 3 months by newly diagnosed Graves' disease patients. The study took place in China and was registered as a clinical trial. Patients with persistent Graves' disease were compared with patients with newly diagnosed Graves' disease using TCR sequencing and RNA sequencing of peripheral blood. A total of about 33 samples underwent TCR sequencing, from some 13 patients with persistent Graves' disease and approximately 20 patients with newly diagnosed Graves' disease.

Study-level results and caveats: Compared with newly diagnosed patients, patients with persistent Graves' disease had lower TCR Shannon entropy and fewer highly expanded clones, which suggests clonal expansion. The small sample size was acknowledged by the authors as a limitation that may reduce accuracy. Only peripheral blood was studied, because thyroid tissue, the primary lesion, was inaccessible. Preferential use of TRBV28, TRBJ1-2 and TRBJ2-5 was observed in persistent disease, whereas TRBV20-1 and TRBJ2-1 were favored in newly diagnosed disease. A larger number of public clonotypes was shared among persistent patients (approximately 3,000) than among newly diagnosed patients (roughly 980). Sequencing and analysis were restricted to the TCR beta chain.

Library generation was performed with multiplex PCR. Sequencer: Illumina HiSeq 4000. To build TCR beta libraries, CDR3 regions were amplified by Arm-PCR using iRepertoire HTBI primers. Before sequencing, the PCR products went through gel purification. Per the source publication's procedure: A total of some 60 TRBV and some 15 TRBJ segments were identified across samples and were used for gene usage analysis of CDR3 amino acid clonotypes. COPE and FqMerger were used to merge the filtered high-quality paired reads into contigs. BLAST was used to align contigs to IMGT TRBV, TRBD and TRBJ reference genes, and CDR3 was defined according to IMGT. Clonotypes above 0.1% frequency were classified as highly expanded clones. Shannon entropy was used to measure repertoire diversity, and the Gini coefficient was used to measure V-J evenness. A clonotype was considered public if more than one individual shared it. TCRdb reworked the public reads: Q25 trimming with fastp, MiXCR clone assembly, productive beta chains retained. Rows are unified per CDR3 protein, each entry keeping the most common DNA and genes. The V and J calls were determined by TCRdb, not by the authors. This sample comprises around 240,000 distinct CDR3 sequences, about 18% of them detected only once. Of the sample, around 15% falls within the top ten clones.

Reading the label with the study, this specimen's time point is: newly diagnosed GD, antithyroid drugs for less than 3 months. For both TCR sequencing and RNA sequencing, RNA was extracted from PBMCs using TRIzol. Graves' disease was diagnosed according to American Thyroid Association guidelines. Recruitment of patients was carried out at an endocrinology department in Xi'an, China. Each patient gave 7 to 9.5 milliliters of peripheral blood, collected in an EDTA anticoagulant tube. PBMCs were isolated by Ficoll Paque Plus density gradient separation without further T cell sorting. An Agilent 2100 Bioanalyzer and agarose gel were used to assess RNA quality, and a NanoDrop 2000 was used to measure RNA concentration. Trimming removed 6 bases from V and 4 bases from J; the gene matches leave 9 bases unexplained. CDR1 and CDR2 are read off the germline V gene as SNHLY and FYNNEI. Inclusive of the bounding cysteine and phenylalanine, the CDR3 is 16 residues long. Only the CDR3 region is kept as DNA, spanning 48 bases read in frame from base 1.

In this sample, this clonotype turned up many times. Its binding antigen is unknown. Per-base qualities were not stored, and no clone one base away is much larger. These data were also reused for a study on T cells in Graves' hyperthyroidism and ophthalmopathy. Drawing on the second study: Stable Graves' hyperthyroidism was defined as the absence of progression to ophthalmopathy over 18 months of follow-up. Hyperthyroidism patients were aged 18 to 65 years and newly diagnosed, with disease duration of less than 2 months. The study excluded patients with uncontrolled infections, other autoimmune diseases, pregnancy or lactation. Diagnoses were established on the basis of clinical symptoms, serum thyroxine and TRAb, thyroid ultrasound, and orbital computed tomography. A first-round RT-PCR of the TCR CDR3 used the HTBI primer set with the Qiagen OneStep RT-PCR kit. Blood samples also contained most of the expanded thyroid clonotypes (frequency above 0.001), which suggests that blood repertoires may reflect thyroid immune responses. A model built on a 13 V-J signature distinguished ophthalmopathy from stable hyperthyroidism, reaching about 88% sensitivity and about 81% specificity in cross-validation and 80%/75% in testing. During validation, the model predicted progression to ophthalmopathy a median of approximately six months ahead of onset, with roughly 65% sensitivity and 72% to 80% specificity. A discovery cohort of approximately 97 patients, roughly 45 with Graves' ophthalmopathy and 55 to 60 with stable Graves' hyperthyroidism, was used to find distinguishing TCR V-J signatures. Prospective prediction of ophthalmopathy was tested in an independent validation cohort consisting of 18 hyperthyroidism patients and 17 patients who later progressed to ophthalmopathy. The 100 discovery patients were randomly split 7:3 into training and test sets. In addition, the study compared T-cell repertoires in thyroid tissue and in blood from a handful of Graves' hyperthyroidism patients. After sampling, hyperthyroidism patients received methimazole starting at 30 mg daily, and ophthalmopathy patients received high-dose intravenous methylprednisolone. The libraries were constructed in a second round of multiplex PCR and then size-selected and purified. The libraries were sequenced on an Illumina HiSeq2000 using paired-end 100 bp reads. SOAPnuke was used to process the raw data, with reads discarded if the reads contained adapters or uncalled bases, had a mean Phred below 15, or lacked an exact constant-primer or identifier match. COPE v1.2.5 was used to merge high-quality paired reads, and clonotypes were defined as unique nucleotide sequences. MiTCR v1.1 was used to align the clonotypes against IMGT TRBV, TRBD and TRBJ reference segments. Only V-J combinations with frequency above 0.0001, covering 99% to 99.2% of repertoires, were analysed. The TCS score was defined as the ratio of F50 (clonal expansion) to E x V (chaos), calculated using BLOSUM62-based TCRdist between CDR3 peptides within each V-J. Welch's t-statistics and random forest reduced around 510 V-J features to around 14, which were used in a naive Bayes classifier (R e1071). No statistical method was used to set the sample size in advance, and investigators knew the group allocation. The paper reports TCR Vbeta CDR3 sequencing of some 140 peripheral blood samples: approximately 41 ophthalmopathy, under 85 hyperthyroidism and 17 progressor patients.

The sequence was obtained from a woman in her twenties or thirties with Graves disease. Donor details come from another sample of the same person, matched by shared clones. In this chain, TRBV2 is recombined with TRBJ2-6, and 7 bases in between align with TRBD1. The sequences come from peripheral blood mononuclear cells (PBMCs), collected at new diagnosis, from a patient treated with antithyroid drugs. The sequence in DNA is TGTGCCAGCAGGGTTGACAGGGCCCTCGGGGCCAACGTCCTGACTTTC. It specifies CASRVDRALGANVLTF.